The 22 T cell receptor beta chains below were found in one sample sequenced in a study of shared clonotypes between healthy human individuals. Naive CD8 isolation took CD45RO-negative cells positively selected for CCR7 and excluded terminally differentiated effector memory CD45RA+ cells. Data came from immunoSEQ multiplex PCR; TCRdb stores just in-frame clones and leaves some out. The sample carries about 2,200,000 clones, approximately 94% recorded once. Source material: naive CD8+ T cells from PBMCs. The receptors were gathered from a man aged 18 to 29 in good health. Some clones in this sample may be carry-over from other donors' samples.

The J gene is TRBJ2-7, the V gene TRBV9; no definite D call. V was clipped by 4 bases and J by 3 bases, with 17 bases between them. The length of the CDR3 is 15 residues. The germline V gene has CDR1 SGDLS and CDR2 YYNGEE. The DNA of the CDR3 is TGTGCCAGCAGCCCGAGCCCGGTTTCGATCTACGAGCAGTACTTC. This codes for CASSPSPVSIYEQYF. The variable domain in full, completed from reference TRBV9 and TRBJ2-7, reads DSGVTQTPKHLITATGQRVTLRCSPRSGDLSVYWYQQSLDQGLQFLIQYYNGEERAKGNILERFSAQQFPDLHSELNLSSLELGDSALYFCASSPSPVSIYEQYFGPGTRLTVT.

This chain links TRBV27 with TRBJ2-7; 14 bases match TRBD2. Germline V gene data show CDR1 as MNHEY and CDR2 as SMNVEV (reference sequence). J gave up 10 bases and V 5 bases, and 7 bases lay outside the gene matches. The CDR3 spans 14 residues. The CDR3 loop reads CASSPGTSGSSQYF. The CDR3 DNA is TGTGCCAGCAGTCCCGGGACTAGCGGGAGCTCTCAGTACTTC.

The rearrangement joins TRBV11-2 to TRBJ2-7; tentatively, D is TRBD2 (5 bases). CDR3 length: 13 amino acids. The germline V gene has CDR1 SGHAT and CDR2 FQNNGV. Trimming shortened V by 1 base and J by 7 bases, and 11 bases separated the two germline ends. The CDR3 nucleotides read TGTGCCAGCAGCTTAGGGCGGGTGGGAGAGCAGTACTTC. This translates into CASSLGRVGEQYF.

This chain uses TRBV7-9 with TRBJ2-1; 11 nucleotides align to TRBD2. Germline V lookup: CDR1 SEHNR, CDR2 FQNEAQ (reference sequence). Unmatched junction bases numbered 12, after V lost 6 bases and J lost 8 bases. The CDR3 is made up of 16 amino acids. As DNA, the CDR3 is TGTGCCAGCAGTCATTTTACTAGCGGGAGATTTCATGAGCAGTTCTTC. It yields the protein CASSHFTSGRFHEQFF.

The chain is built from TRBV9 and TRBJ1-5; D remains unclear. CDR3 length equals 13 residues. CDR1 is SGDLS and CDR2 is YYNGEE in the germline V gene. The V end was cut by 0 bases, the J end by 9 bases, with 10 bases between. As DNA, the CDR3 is TGTGCCAGCAGCGTAGTGGGTAATTGGCCCCAGCATTTT. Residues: CASSVVGNWPQHF. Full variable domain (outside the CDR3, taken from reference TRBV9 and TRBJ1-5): DSGVTQTPKHLITATGQRVTLRCSPRSGDLSVYWYQQSLDQGLQFLIQYYNGEERAKGNILERFSAQQFPDLHSELNLSSLELGDSALYFCASSVVGNWPQHFGDGTRLSIL.

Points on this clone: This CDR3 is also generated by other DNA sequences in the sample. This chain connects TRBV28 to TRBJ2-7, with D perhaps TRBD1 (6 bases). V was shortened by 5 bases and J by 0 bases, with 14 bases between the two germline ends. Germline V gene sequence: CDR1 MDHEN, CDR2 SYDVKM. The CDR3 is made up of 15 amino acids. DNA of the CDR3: TGTGCCAGCAGTCTCTCCGGGACAAGCTCCTACGAGCAGTACTTC. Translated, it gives CASSLSGTSSYEQYF.

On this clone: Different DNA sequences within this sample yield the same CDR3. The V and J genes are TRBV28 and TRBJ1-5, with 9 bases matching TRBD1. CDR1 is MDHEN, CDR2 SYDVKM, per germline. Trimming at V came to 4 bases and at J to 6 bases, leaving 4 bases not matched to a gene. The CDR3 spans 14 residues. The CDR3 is CASSSGQGRQPQHF. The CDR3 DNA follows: TGTGCCAGCAGTTCGGGACAGGGTCGTCAGCCCCAGCATTTT.

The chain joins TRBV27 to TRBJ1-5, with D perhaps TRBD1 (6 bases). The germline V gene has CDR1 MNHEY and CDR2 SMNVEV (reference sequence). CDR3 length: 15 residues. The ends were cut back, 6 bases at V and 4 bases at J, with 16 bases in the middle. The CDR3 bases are TGTGCCAGCAGACCCAGAGCAGGACAGAATCAGCCCCAGCATTTT. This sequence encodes CASRPRAGQNQPQHF.

CDR3 in DNA: TGTGCCAGCAGATCCACGACGGATGAAAAACTGTTTTTT. Its protein product is CASRSTTDEKLFF. This chain joins TRBV27 and TRBJ1-4; unclear D gene. The V end was cut by 6 bases, the J end by 6 bases, with 11 bases between. CDR3 length: 13 amino acids. The germline V gene has CDR1 MNHEY and CDR2 SMNVEV (reference sequence).

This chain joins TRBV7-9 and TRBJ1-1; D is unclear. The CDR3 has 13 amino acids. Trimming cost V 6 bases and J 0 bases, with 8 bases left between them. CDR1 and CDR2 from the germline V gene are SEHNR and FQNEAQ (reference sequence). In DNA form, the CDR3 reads TGTGCCAGCAGGACACCCTTGAACACTGAAGCTTTCTTT. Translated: CASRTPLNTEAFF. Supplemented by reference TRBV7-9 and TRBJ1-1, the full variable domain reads DTGVSQNPRHKITKRGQNVTFRCDPISEHNRLYWYRQTLGQGPEFLTYFQNEAQLEKSRLLSDRFSAERPKGSFSTLEIQRTEQGDSAMYLCASRTPLNTEAFFGQGTRLTVV.

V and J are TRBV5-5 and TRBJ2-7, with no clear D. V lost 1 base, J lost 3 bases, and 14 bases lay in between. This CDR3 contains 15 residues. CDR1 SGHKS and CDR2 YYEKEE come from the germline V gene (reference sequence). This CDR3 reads CASSLYAIPHYEQYF. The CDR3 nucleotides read TGTGCCAGCAGCTTGTATGCCATACCCCACTACGAGCAGTACTTC.

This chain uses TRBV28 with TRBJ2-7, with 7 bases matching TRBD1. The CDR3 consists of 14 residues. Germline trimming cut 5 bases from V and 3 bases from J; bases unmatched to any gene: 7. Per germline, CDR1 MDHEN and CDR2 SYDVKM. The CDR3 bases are TGTGCCAGCAGTGCCCGGGACAGCATCTACGAGCAGTACTTC. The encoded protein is CASSARDSIYEQYF.

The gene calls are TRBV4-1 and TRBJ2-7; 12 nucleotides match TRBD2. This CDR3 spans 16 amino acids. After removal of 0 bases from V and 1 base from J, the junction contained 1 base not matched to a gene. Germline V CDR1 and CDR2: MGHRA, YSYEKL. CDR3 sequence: CASSQETSGSSYEQYF. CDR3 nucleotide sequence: TGCGCCAGCAGCCAAGAGACTAGCGGGAGTTCCTACGAGCAGTACTTC.

In nucleotides, the CDR3 is TGTGCCAGCAGATCAACTAGGGAGAATGAGCAGTTCTTC. Amino acids: CASRSTRENEQFF. The rearrangement links TRBV7-9 to TRBJ2-1; D may be TRBD2 (5 bases). Germline V CDR1 and CDR2: SEHNR, FQNEAQ (reference sequence). CDR3 length: 13 residues. The germline V and J ends were trimmed by 6 bases and 7 bases, with 13 bases remaining between them.

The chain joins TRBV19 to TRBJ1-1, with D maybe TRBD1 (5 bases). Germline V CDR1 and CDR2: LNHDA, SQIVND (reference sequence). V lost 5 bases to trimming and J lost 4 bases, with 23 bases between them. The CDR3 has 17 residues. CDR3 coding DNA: TGTGCCAGTAGTCCACCAAACTCGGTCGAGGGGACCACTGAAGCTTTCTTT. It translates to CASSPPNSVEGTTEAFF.

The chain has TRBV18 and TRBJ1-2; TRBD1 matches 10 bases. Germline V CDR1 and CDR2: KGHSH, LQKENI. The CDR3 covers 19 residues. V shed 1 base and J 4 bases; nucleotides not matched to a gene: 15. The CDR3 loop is CASSPLASDRGRTFYGYTF. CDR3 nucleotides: TGTGCCAGCTCACCACTTGCTTCTGACAGGGGGCGGACCTTCTATGGCTACACCTTC.

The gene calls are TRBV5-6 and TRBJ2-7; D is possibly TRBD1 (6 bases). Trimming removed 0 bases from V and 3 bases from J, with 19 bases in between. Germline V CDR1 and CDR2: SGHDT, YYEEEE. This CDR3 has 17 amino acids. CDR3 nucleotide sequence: TGTGCCAGCAGCTTGGGTATCATAGCAGGGGCCATCTACGAGCAGTACTTC. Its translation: CASSLGIIAGAIYEQYF.

Here the CDR3 reads CASSLRMDPPTETQYF. CDR3 DNA: TGTGCCAGCAGCTTAAGGATGGATCCCCCAACAGAGACCCAGTACTTC. The V call is TRBV7-6, the J call TRBJ2-5; D unresolved. This CDR3 has 16 residues. The V end was cut by 2 bases, the J end by 4 bases, with 17 bases between. Germline loops: CDR1 SGHVS, CDR2 FNYEAQ.

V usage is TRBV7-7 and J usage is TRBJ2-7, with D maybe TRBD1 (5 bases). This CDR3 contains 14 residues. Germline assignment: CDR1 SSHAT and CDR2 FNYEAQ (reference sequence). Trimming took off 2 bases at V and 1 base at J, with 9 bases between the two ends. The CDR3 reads CASSLRAGSYEQYF. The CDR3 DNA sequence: TGTGCCAGCAGCTTAAGGGCAGGGTCCTACGAGCAGTACTTC.

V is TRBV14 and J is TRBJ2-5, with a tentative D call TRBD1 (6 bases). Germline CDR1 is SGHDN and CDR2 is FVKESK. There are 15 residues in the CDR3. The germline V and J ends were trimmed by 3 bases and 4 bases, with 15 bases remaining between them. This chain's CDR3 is CASSQGASYGETQYF. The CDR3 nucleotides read TGTGCCAGCAGCCAGGGGGCCTCATATGGAGAGACCCAGTACTTC.

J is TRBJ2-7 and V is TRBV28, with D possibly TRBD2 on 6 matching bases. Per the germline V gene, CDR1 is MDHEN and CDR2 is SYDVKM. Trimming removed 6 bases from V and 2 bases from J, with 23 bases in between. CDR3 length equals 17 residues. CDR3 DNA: TGTGCCAGCAGCTTCCCGGCGGGGAAAATTTCAACCTACGAGCAGTACTTC. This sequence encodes CASSFPAGKISTYEQYF.

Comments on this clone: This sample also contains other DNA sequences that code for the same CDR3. This CDR3 reads CASSAGGTDTQYF. CDR3 in DNA: TGTGCCAGCAGCGCCGGGGGGACAGATACGCAGTATTTT. The chain uses TRBV9 and TRBJ2-3, with TRBD2 matching over 7 bases. V trimming: 3 bases; J trimming: 3 bases; junction bases outside the gene matches: 1. Germline values: CDR1 SGDLS, CDR2 YYNGEE. CDR3 length: 13 amino acids.